This note documents a single T cell receptor beta chain sequence. The antigen is undetermined. Mismatch with germline at one junction end may stem from a read error. The researchers produced TCR beta cDNA from around 0.5 ug total RNA with a constant-region primer. Generation of the TCR beta libraries relied on three nested multiplex PCR rounds using slightly modified ARM-PCR. TCRdb independently ran MiXCR on the multiplex PCR reads; one entry per CDR3 protein. Of about 200,000 distinct CDR3 sequences listed, roughly 61% are singletons. These data belong to a study of tumor-infiltrating lymphocytes in primary liver carcinoma. In the study overall: Surgery removed the patients' primary liver carcinoma. The study, taken as a whole, reports: Lower overlap was observed for tumor-adjacent and tumor-blood pairs relative to tumor region pairs.

They got blood RNA out of unsorted whole blood and also pulled out germline DNA. Blood samples of roughly 4 milliliters were drawn preoperatively. The receptor's source is a woman aged 55-69 years with primary liver carcinoma and hepatitis B virus infection. Sequencing used peripheral blood.

The CDR3 spells CVNSWGLADTGELFF. In DNA, the CDR3 is TGTGTCAACAGCTGGGGACTAGCGGACACCGGGGAGCTGTTTTTC. The chain is built from TRBV11-2 and TRBJ2-2; 11 bases agree with TRBD2. Per germline, CDR1 SGHAT and CDR2 FQNNGV. CDR3 length equals 15 residues.